This TCR beta chain was retrieved from a study of OX40 agonist ivuxolimab in advanced cancers. For the study at large: Patient treatment consisted of intravenous ivuxolimab administration every 2 weeks at 0.01 to 10 mg/kg. Enrollees could have had prior anti-PD-1, anti-PD-L1 or anti-CTLA-4 therapy, which approximately 38% had received.

Data came from immunoSEQ multiplex PCR; TCRdb stores just in-frame clones and leaves some out. The sample holds more than 80,000 clones, roughly 94% seen once. This CDR3 has 14 residues. Germline V gene data show CDR1 as SQVTM and CDR2 as ANQGSEA. V was clipped by 7 bases and J by 8 bases; unmatched bases: 13. The TCR sequence derives from an adult with an advanced solid tumor such as melanoma, head and neck, liver or kidney cancer. This chain links TRBV29-1 with TRBJ1-4; 7 nucleotides agree with TRBD1. Sequenced material: CD4+ or CD8+ T cells sorted from blood, taken in a trial of the OX40 agonist ivuxolimab. DNA for the CDR3: TGCAGCGCCCTGTACAGGGGAAACGAGGAAAAACTGTTTTTT. It encodes CSALYRGNEEKLFF.